This TCR beta chain derives from a study of cytomegalovirus exposure and HLA in healthy donors (dated by TCRdb to 2016 to 2017). Regarding the study in general: According to a later analysis, one platform produced both the roughly 110 validation repertoires and the 550 to 800 repertoires of the first cohort. The study aimed to test whether cataloging public T cell receptors could reveal signatures of past pathogen exposure. In addition to the first cohort of several hundred subjects, a separate validation cohort of approximately 110 different subjects was used. High-throughput TCR immunosequencing, statistical association of individual TCRs with disease status, and machine learning were combined to predict cytomegalovirus infection status.

Regarding this clone: Its antigen is still unknown. No much larger clone exists at a distance of one base, and base qualities are not known.

Its CDR3 holds 16 amino acids, cysteine through phenylalanine. Here the CDR3 DNA is all that survives: 48 bases in frame from base 1. Unmatched junction bases come to 13, with V trimmed by 6 bases and J by 5 bases. CDR1 SGHDT and CDR2 YYEEEE are derived from the germline V gene. The donors belonged to the validation cohort of 120 subjects, which was separate from the approximately 700-subject first cohort. Library preparation employed the immunoSEQ multiplex PCR assay. The authors' pipeline ran thus. A statistical classification framework was developed to diagnose cytomegalovirus status using the catalog of TCR beta chain sequences. In its TCRdb copy, this immuneACCESS table keeps in-frame sequences only and misses some clones. Where compared with another copy, unresolved V genes explain less than half of these, and the others have no known cause. For V, J and clone size, that table is used; D and trimming come from the DNA. Recorded for this sample are some 160,000 clones; roughly 91% of them occurred a single time. Under 3% of the sample goes to the ten largest clones.

The investigation overall reported the following: The classifier was reported to diagnose cytomegalovirus status with high specificity and sensitivity in both the original cohort and the validation cohort. Across donors, most TCR sequences were observed very rarely, whereas some public TCRs were present in many individuals. A later analysis had no HLA typing for the validation cohort, so co-occurrence there was scored across all 130 or so repertoires. The study listed 170 or so TCR beta chains as associated with cytomegalovirus. Subsequent analysis determined that TCRs grouped into clusters in the first cohort also showed a tendency toward co-occurrence across the 130 or so validation repertoires, and about 94% of cluster scores exceeded 0. In vitro tests confirmed that a few of the cytomegalovirus-associated TCR beta chains recognize cytomegalovirus antigens. The authors suggested that the approach could potentially be extended to other disease states and immunological phenotypes.

The chain uses TRBV5-6 and TRBJ2-2; TRBD1 aligns with 7 central bases. This sequence originates from a young man in good health and CMV-seronegative. The source material was PBMCs. The encoded CDR3 is CASTPSRGQVTGELFF. At the DNA level, the sequence is TGTGCCAGCACCCCGAGTCGCGGACAGGTTACCGGGGAGCTGTTTTTT.